A single sample gave rise to the 10 T cell receptor beta chains below, sequenced in a study of control samples from healthy donors and cancer patients. This table comes from immunoSEQ multiplex PCR, and its TCRdb copy is limited to in-frame clones, with some not included. The sample carries 40,000 to 60,000 clones, 88% recorded once. The sequencing input was PBMCs. The receptors here all came from a man aged 50 to 59 with head and neck cancer.

This chain uses TRBV7-9 with TRBJ1-1; D is ambiguous. The CDR3 runs to 12 residues. Per the germline V gene, CDR1 is SEHNR and CDR2 is FQNEAQ (reference sequence). The V end lost 6 bases, the J end lost 3 bases, and 8 bases lay between the germline ends. The CDR3 DNA is TGTGCCAGCAGTCCCGCACACACTGAAGCTTTCTTT. This encodes CASSPAHTEAFF. Drawing the rest from reference TRBV7-9 and TRBJ1-1, the complete variable domain is DTGVSQNPRHKITKRGQNVTFRCDPISEHNRLYWYRQTLGQGPEFLTYFQNEAQLEKSRLLSDRFSAERPKGSFSTLEIQRTEQGDSAMYLCASSPAHTEAFFGQGTRLTVV.

The genes are TRBV2 and TRBJ2-5, with a weak D call TRBD1 (6 bases). The CDR3 is made up of 15 amino acids. Germline assignment: CDR1 SNHLY and CDR2 FYNNEI. Trimming pared 3 bases from V and 3 bases from J, leaving 14 bases between. The CDR3 sequence: CASSDLPGAKETQYF. The CDR3 bases are TGTGCCAGCAGTGATCTGCCAGGGGCCAAAGAGACCCAGTACTTC.

The chain recombines TRBV18 with TRBJ1-3; D is undetermined. This CDR3 is built from 14 residues. The V gene lost 5 bases and the J gene lost 3 bases, with 11 bases spanning the gap. The germline gives CDR1 KGHSH, CDR2 LQKENI. CDR3 amino acids: CASSGKSDGNTIYF. The CDR3, as DNA: TGTGCCAGCTCAGGCAAGAGTGATGGAAACACCATATATTTT. Full variable domain (outside the CDR3, taken from reference TRBV18 and TRBJ1-3): NAGVMQNPRHLVRRRGQEARLRCSPMKGHSHVYWYRQLPEEGLKFMVYLQKENIIDESGMPKERFSAEFPKEGPSILRIQQVVRGDSAAYFCASSGKSDGNTIYFGEGSWLTVV.

The chain joins TRBV18 to TRBJ2-3, with no clear D. The V and J ends lost 4 bases and 6 bases respectively, with 11 bases between them. The CDR3 runs 13 residues. The germline V gene encodes CDR1 KGHSH and CDR2 LQKENI. The CDR3 reads CASSLLEGDTQYF. The CDR3 DNA sequence: TGTGCCAGCTCACTACTCGAAGGGGATACGCAGTATTTT.

In this sample, this clone turned up once. This rearrangement joins TRBV10-3 to TRBJ2-5; 9 bases map to TRBD1. Trimming cost V 5 bases and J 3 bases; bases outside gene matches: 1. Germline V gene data show CDR1 as ENHRY and CDR2 as SYGVKD. CDR3 length equals 13 residues. CDR3 bases: TGTGCCATCAGTTGGACAGGGGAAGAGACCCAGTACTTC. It specifies CAISWTGEETQYF.

V gene TRBV9 combines with J gene TRBJ2-6, with D maybe TRBD1 (6 bases). This CDR3 has 20 residues. Trimming removed 7 bases at V and 0 bases at J, with 26 bases between. Germline V gene sequence: CDR1 SGDLS, CDR2 YYNGEE. The CDR3 DNA reads as TGTGCCAGCGGGGGACCGATCGCCGGGACACCAAGCTCTGGGGCCAACGTCCTGACTTTC. This gives the protein CASGGPIAGTPSSGANVLTF.

The chain is built from TRBV7-9 and TRBJ1-1; D is perhaps TRBD1 (5 bases). Trimming removed 10 bases at V and 1 base at J, with 16 bases between. This CDR3 is built from 14 residues. Per germline, CDR1 SEHNR and CDR2 FQNEAQ (reference sequence). CDR3 residues: CATTPGVQNTEAFF. In nucleotides, the CDR3 is TGTGCCACCACCCCGGGGGTACAGAACACTGAAGCTTTCTTT.

This rearrangement joins TRBV29-1 to TRBJ1-4; D gene ambiguous. CDR3 length equals 13 residues. CDR1 and CDR2 (germline): SQVTM, ANQGSEA. The ends were cut back, 0 bases at V and 5 bases at J, with 7 bases in the middle. The CDR3 nucleotides are TGCAGCGTTGAAGAAGGCGGAAATGAAAAACTGTTTTTT. Residues: CSVEEGGNEKLFF.

The rearrangement joins TRBV19 to TRBJ2-1, with TRBD1 matching over 7 bases. The V gene end was trimmed by 8 bases and the J gene end by 1 base; junction bases not matched to a gene: 5. The CDR3 contains 14 residues. The germline V gene encodes CDR1 LNHDA and CDR2 SQIVND (reference sequence). The CDR3: CASQGTASYNEQFF. CDR3 nucleotides: TGTGCCAGTCAGGGGACAGCGTCCTACAATGAGCAGTTCTTC.

This rearrangement joins TRBV5-1 to TRBJ2-3; 7 bases line up with TRBD2. CDR3 size: 15 residues. V lost 0 bases to trimming and J lost 2 bases; unmatched junction nucleotides: 3. CDR1 is SGHRS, CDR2 YFSETQ, per germline. CDR3 DNA sequence: TGCGCCAGCAGCTTGGTTGCGGGAGTCACAGATACGCAGTATTTT. It encodes CASSLVAGVTDTQYF.